This TCR beta chain was profiled in a study of T-cell memory formation after mild COVID-19 (dated by TCRdb to 2020 to 2023). About the investigation overall: TCR sequence clusters from the two donors were largely donor specific. Longitudinal TCRalpha and TCRbeta repertoire sequencing tracked T-cell clones expanding and contracting after mild COVID-19 in two donors. Two young, previously healthy adult volunteers made up the cohort, one male and one female. General conclusions and limits of the study: Clones that contracted from day 15 to 85 showed balanced CD4/CD8 phenotypes, whereas a second wave of clones that expanded from day 15 to 37 leaned towards CD4+. Only a couple of mild cases were covered in the study, and larger cohorts including severe cases with pre-infection samples were considered necessary. Whether the second-wave clones peaking on day 37 were SARS-CoV-2 specific was not confirmed. Contracting CD4+ clones turned up mainly in the CM and EM memory subsets, whereas EMRA was where CD8+ clones were enriched. Some responding clones were detected in pre-infection memory, which suggested that pre-existing cross-reactive memory T cells had joined the SARS-CoV-2 response.

In regard to this clonotype: Its binding antigen is unknown. Base qualities are missing; no much larger clone stands one base away.

Instrument used: Illumina NovaSeq 6000. TCRalpha and TCRbeta cDNA libraries were constructed by 5'RACE with constant-segment primers, with sample barcodes and unique molecular identifiers being introduced. RNA was extracted from every sample with Trizol reagent. Libraries were amplified in two PCR steps, with a second sample barcode and Illumina TruSeq adapters added in the second step. Libraries were sequenced on an Illumina NovaSeq with 2 x 150 bp paired-end reads. The paper's processing steps were these. The reads were demultiplexed and collapsed into UMI-guided consensus sequences using migec v1.2.7. Using mixcr v2.1.11, the UMI consensuses were aligned to TRA and TRB V and J templates and assembled into clonotypes. A clonotype was counted as expanded or contracted only when both edgeR and NoisET called the clonotype significant, with the noise models trained on biological replicates. For edgeR calls, the thresholds were a false discovery rate-adjusted p below 0.01 and a log2 fold-change of 1. As an exploratory analysis of dynamics, max-normalized trajectories of the 1000 most abundant clonotypes were examined by PCA with hierarchical clustering. The CD4 or CD8 phenotype of responding clones was assigned using the separately sequenced CD4+ and CD8+ repertoires. TCRdb redid the processing of the public reads, applying fastp at Q25 and MiXCR, and retained in-frame beta chains. CDR3 protein sequences are deduplicated, and each keeps its most common genes and DNA. The V and J calls and clone size come from TCRdb's table, not from the authors' own analysis. This sample gives around 300,000 distinct CDR3 sequences in total; roughly an eighth of them show up just once. Of the sample, about a fifth falls within the top ten clones.

Ficoll-Paque density gradient centrifugation was used to isolate PBMCs. This sequence originates from a man aged 18-30 years who had mild COVID-19 (a few samples of this study predate the infection). The sample titles of this study are shuffled in the database, so cell type and time point are left out; the donor was told from shared clones. Sequencing was carried out using PBMCs or a T cell subset sorted from them (not recorded which).

The CDR3 protein is CASSPGTWETQYF. The bases are TGTGCCAGCTCACCAGGGACTTGGGAGACCCAGTACTTC. In this chain, TRBV18 is recombined with TRBJ2-5; D gene: possibly TRBD2, on 6 matching bases. The V end loses 2 bases and the J end loses 5 bases, and a stretch of 9 bases separates them. The CDR3 has 13 amino acids, counting the end cysteine and phenylalanine. Kept here is only the CDR3 DNA, which spans 39 bases and is read in frame from base 1. From the germline V gene, CDR1 is KGHSH and CDR2 is LQKENI.